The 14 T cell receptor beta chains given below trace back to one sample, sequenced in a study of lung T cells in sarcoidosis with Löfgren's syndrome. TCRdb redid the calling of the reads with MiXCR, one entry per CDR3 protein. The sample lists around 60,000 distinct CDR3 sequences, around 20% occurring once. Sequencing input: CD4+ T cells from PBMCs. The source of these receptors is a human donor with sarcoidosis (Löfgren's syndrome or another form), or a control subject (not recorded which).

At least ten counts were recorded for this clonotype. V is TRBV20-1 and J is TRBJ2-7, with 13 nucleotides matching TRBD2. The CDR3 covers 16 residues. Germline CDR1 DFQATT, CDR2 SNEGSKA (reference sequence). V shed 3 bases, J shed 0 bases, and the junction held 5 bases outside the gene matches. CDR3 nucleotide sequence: TGCAGTGCTAGGGGACTAGCGGGACCGACCTCCTACGAGCAGTACTTC. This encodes CSARGLAGPTSYEQYF.

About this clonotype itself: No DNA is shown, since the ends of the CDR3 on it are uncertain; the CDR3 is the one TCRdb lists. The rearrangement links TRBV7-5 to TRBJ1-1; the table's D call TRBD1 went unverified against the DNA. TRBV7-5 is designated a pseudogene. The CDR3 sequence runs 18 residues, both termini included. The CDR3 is CISVSEARGDRERNEAFF.

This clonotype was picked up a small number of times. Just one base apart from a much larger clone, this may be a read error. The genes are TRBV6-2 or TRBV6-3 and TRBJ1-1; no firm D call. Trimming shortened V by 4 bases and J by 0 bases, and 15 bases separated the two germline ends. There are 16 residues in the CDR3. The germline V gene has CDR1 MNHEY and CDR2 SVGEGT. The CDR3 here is CASSCSFRLMNTEAFF. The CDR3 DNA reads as TGTGCCAGCAGTTGCTCGTTCCGCCTCATGAACACTGAAGCTTTCTTT.

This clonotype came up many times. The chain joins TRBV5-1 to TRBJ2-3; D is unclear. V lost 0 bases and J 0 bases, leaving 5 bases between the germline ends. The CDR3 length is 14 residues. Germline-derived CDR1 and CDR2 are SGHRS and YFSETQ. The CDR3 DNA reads TGCGCCAGCAGCTTGGACAGCAGCACAGATACGCAGTATTTT. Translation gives CASSLDSSTDTQYF.

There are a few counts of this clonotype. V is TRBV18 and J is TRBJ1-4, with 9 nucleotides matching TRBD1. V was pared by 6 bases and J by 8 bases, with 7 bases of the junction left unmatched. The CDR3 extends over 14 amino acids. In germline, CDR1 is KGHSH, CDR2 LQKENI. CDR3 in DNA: TGTGCCAGCTCGATGGGACAGGGACACGAAAAACTGTTTTTT. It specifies CASSMGQGHEKLFF.

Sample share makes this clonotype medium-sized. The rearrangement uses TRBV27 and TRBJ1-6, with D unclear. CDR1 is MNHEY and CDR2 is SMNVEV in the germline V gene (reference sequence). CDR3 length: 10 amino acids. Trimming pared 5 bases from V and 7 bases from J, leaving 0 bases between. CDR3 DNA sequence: TGTGCCAGCAGTAATTCACCCCTCCACTTT. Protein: CASSNSPLHF.

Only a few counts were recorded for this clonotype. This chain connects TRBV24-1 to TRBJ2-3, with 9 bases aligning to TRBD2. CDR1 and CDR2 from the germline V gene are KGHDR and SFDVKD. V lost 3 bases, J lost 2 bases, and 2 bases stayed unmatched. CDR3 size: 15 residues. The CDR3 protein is CATSDIAGDTDTQYF. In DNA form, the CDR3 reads TGTGCCACCAGTGATATAGCGGGAGACACAGATACGCAGTATTTT.

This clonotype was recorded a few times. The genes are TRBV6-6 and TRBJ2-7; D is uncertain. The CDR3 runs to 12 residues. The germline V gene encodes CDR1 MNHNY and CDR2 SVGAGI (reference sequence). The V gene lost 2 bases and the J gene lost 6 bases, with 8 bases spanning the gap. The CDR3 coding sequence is TGTGCCAGCAGTTACGACGTAGGCGAGCAGTACTTC. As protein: CASSYDVGEQYF.

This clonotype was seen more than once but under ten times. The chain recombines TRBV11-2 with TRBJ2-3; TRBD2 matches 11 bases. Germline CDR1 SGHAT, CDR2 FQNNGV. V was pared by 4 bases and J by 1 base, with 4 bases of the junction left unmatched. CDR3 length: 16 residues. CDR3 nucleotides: TGTGCCAGCAGCTCCTTACTAGCGGGGGGCACAGATACGCAGTATTTT. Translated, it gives CASSSLLAGGTDTQYF.

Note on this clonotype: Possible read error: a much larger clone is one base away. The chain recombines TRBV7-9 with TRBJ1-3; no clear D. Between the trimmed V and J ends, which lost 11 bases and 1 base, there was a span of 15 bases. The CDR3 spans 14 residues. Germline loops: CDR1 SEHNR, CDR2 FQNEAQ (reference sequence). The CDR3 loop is CACNLSPSGNTIYF. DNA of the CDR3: TGTGCCTGCAACTTGTCCCCTTCTGGAAACACCATATATTTT.

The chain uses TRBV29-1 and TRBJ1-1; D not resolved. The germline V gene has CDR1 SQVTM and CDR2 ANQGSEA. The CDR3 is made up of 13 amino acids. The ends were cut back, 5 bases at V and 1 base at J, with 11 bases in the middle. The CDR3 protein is CSVKPFTNTEAFF. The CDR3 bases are TGCAGCGTTAAACCGTTCACGAACACTGAAGCTTTCTTT.

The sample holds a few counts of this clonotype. Here the CDR3 DNA reads TGTGCCAGCAGTGTCAGGGGAATCGGCTACAATGAGCAGTTCTTC. It specifies CASSVRGIGYNEQFF. The chain carries TRBV28 and TRBJ2-1; D may be TRBD1 (6 bases). CDR3 length equals 15 residues. Trimming stripped 5 bases from V and 3 bases from J, with 14 bases between. The germline gives CDR1 MDHEN, CDR2 SYDVKM.

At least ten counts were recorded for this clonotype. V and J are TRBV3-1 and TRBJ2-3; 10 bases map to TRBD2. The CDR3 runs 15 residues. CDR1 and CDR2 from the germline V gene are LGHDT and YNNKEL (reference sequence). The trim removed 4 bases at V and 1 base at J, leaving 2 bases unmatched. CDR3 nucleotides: TGTGCCAGCAGCCGCCTAGCGGGGGGCACAGATACGCAGTATTTT. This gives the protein CASSRLAGGTDTQYF.

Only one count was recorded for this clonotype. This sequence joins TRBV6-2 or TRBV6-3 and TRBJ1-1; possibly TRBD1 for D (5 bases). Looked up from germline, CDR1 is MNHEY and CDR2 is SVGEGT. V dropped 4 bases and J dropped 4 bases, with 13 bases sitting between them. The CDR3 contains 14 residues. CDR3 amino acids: CASSLQVGGTEAFF. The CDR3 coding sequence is TGTGCCAGCAGTTTGCAGGTGGGGGGCACTGAAGCTTTCTTT.